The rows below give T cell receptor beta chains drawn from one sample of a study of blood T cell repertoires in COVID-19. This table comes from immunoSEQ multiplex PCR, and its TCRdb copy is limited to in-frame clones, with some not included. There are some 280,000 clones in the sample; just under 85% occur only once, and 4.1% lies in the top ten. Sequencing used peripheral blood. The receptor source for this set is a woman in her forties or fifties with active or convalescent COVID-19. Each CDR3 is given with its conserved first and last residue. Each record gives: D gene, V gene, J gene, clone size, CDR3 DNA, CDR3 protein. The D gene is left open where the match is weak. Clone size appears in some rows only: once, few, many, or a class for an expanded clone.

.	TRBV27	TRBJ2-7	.	TGTGCCAGCAGTTTATCCTGGGGCCCCTACGAGCAGTACTTC	CASSLSWGPYEQYF
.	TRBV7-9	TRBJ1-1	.	TGTGCCAGCAGCTTAGGGGGCTTGAACACTGAAGCTTTCTTT	CASSLGGLNTEAFF
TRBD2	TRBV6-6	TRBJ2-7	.	TGTGCCAGCAACCTAGCGGGAGACTACGAGCAGTACTTC	CASNLAGDYEQYF
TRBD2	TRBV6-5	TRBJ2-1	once	TGTGCCAGCAGGGGAGGGCCGGGGCATGAGCAGTTCTTC	CASRGGPGHEQFF
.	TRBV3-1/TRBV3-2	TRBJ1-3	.	TGTGCCAGCAGCCCTCCGGGGGAGGGACGTGGAAACACCATATATTTT	CASSPPGEGRGNTIYF
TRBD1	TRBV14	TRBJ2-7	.	TGTGCCAGCAGCCAAGTCGTGGGCAGGGGGCAGCACGAGCAGTACTTC	CASSQVVGRGQHEQYF
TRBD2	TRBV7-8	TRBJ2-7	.	TGTGCCAGCAGCCGAGACCGGACTAGTACTGACGAGCAGTACTTC	CASSRDRTSTDEQYF
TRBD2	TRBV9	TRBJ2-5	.	TGTGCCAGCAGCGATCCGGGGGCGGGAGGGCCAGAAGAGACCCAGTACTTC	CASSDPGAGGPEETQYF
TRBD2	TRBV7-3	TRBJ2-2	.	TGTGCCAGCAGCCAGGGACTAGCCGGGGGTACCGGGGAGCTGTTTTTT	CASSQGLAGGTGELFF
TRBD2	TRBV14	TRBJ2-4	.	TGTGCCAGCAGCCAAGATCTCCCTAGCGGAGCCAAAAACATTCAGTACTTC	CASSQDLPSGAKNIQYF
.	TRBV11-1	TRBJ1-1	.	TGTGCCAGCAGAACGAGACAGGACACTGAAGCTTTCTTT	CASRTRQDTEAFF
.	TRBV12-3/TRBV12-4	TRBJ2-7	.	TGTGCCAGCAGCCAACTGTACGAGCAGTACTTC	CASSQLYEQYF
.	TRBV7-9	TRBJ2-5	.	TGTGCCAGCAGCTTAGGGACAGCTCAAGAGACCCAGTACTTC	CASSLGTAQETQYF
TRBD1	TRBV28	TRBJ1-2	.	TGTGCCAGCAGTTTATCTCCGACAGGGGGCTATGGCTACACCTTC	CASSLSPTGGYGYTF
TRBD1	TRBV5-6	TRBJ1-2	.	TGTGCCAGCAGCCGATCACTGGGACAGGGCTATGGCTACACCTTC	CASSRSLGQGYGYTF
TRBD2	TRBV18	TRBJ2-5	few	TGTGCCAGCTCACCCATCCCGGGACTACTAGAGACCCAGTACTTC	CASSPIPGLLETQYF
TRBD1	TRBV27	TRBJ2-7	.	TGTGCCAGCAGCCAGGGGGCTTCCTACGAGCAGTACTTC	CASSQGASYEQYF
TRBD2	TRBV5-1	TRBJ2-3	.	TGCGCCAGCAGCTTGGGGACTAGAAGCACAGATACGCAGTATTTT	CASSLGTRSTDTQYF
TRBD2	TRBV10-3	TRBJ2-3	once	TGTGCCATCAGCTTAGCGGGAGGCTTTACAGATACGCAGTATTTT	CAISLAGGFTDTQYF